This TCR beta chain derives from a study of identical twins. Study-wide points: Conclusions leaned on cross-sectional statistical analysis and did not track the same donors over time.

TCRdb itself ran the 5' RACE reads through MiXCR, one entry per CDR3 protein. The sample records hundreds of thousands of distinct CDR3 sequences, 15% to 20% being singletons. Per germline, CDR1 DFQATT and CDR2 SNEGSKA (reference sequence). Trimming stripped 2 bases from V and 2 bases from J, with 12 bases between. The CDR3 consists of 14 residues. About this clonotype: Its antigen remains unidentified.

These records were also assigned to another study, of T cells expressing NK-cell markers. In that study: Each TCR beta repertoire originated in sorted T cells that were CD3+CD56+NKG2C+, CD3+CD56+NKG2C- or CD3+CD56-NKG2C+. Whether expanded NKG2C-expressing T cell clones recognize HCMV is unknown.

The chain recombines TRBV20-1 with TRBJ2-5, with D possibly being TRBD1 (5 bases). This TCR was sampled from a woman aged 18-29 years in good health. Sample: PBMCs. CDR3 in amino acids: CSARKPTVQETQYF. The CDR3 DNA follows: TGCAGTGCTAGAAAACCGACAGTACAAGAGACCCAGTACTTC.